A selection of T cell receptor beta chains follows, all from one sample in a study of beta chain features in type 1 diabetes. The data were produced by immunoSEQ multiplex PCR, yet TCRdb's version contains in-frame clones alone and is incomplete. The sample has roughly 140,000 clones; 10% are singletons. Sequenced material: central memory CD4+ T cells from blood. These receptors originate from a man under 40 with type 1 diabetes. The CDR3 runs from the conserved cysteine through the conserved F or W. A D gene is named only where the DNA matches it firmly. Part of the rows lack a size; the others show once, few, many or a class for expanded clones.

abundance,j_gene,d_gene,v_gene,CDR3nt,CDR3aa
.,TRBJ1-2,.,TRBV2,TGTGCCAGCAGTCTGACAGAGCTTTATGGCTACACCTTC,CASSLTELYGYTF
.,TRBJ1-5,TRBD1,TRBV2,TGTGCCAGCACTACGACAGGGGGCAATCAGCCCCAGCATTTT,CASTTTGGNQPQHF
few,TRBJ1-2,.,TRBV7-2,TGTGCCAGCAGCTTACACGGGACACAAATCGGAGTTGGCTACACCTTC,CASSLHGTQIGVGYTF
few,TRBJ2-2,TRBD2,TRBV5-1,TGCGCCAGCAGCCTGACTAGCGGGGAAACCGGGGAGCTGTTTTTT,CASSLTSGETGELFF
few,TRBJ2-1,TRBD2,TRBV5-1,TGCGCCAGCAGCAGAGGAAGACTAGCGGACCCCTCCTACAATGAGCAGTTCTTC,CASSRGRLADPSYNEQFF
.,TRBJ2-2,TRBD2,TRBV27,TGTGCCAGCAGGGAAGATGGACTAGCGGGATCCGGGGAGCTGTTTTTT,CASREDGLAGSGELFF
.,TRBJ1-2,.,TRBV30,TGTGCCTGGAGTGTTTGGGCAGGGAGGTATGGCTACACCTTC,CAWSVWAGRYGYTF
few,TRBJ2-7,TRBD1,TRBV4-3,TGCGCCAGCAGCCAAGATAGGACAGGGGGCCGCTACGAGCAGTACTTC,CASSQDRTGGRYEQYF
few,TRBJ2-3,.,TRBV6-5,TGTGCCAGCAGGGCCGGGGGAGATACGCAGTATTTT,CASRAGGDTQYF
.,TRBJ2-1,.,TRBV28,TGTGCCAGCAGTTTACACTATGAGCAGTTCTTC,CASSLHYEQFF
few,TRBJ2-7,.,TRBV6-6,TGTGCCAGCAGTTTCTCGACTAGCTCCTACGAGCAGTACTTC,CASSFSTSSYEQYF
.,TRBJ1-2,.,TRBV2,TGTGCCAGCAGTGAGGCGAGGATCCCTGGCTACACCTTC,CASSEARIPGYTF
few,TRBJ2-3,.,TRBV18,TGTGCCAGCTCACCAGCGACTAGAACAGATACGCAGTATTTT,CASSPATRTDTQYF
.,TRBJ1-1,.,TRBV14,TGTGCCAGCAGCCAGGGGGCCGACACTGAAGCTTTCTTT,CASSQGADTEAFF
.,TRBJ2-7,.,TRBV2,TGTGCCAGCAGTGGCCCCTCGAGGCTGGACGAGCAGTACTTC,CASSGPSRLDEQYF
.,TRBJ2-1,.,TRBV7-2,TGTGCCAGCAGCTCGCAACCTCAGGGTGAGCAGTTCTTC,CASSSQPQGEQFF
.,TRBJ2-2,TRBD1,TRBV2,TGTGCCAGCAGTGGACAGGGTGACGGGGAGCTGTTTTTT,CASSGQGDGELFF
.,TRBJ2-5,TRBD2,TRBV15,TGTGCCACCAGCAGAGATGAAACGGGACTAGCGGGGAGGGAGACCCAGTACTTC,CATSRDETGLAGRETQYF
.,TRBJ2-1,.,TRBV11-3,TGTGCCAGCAGCTTAGATGGGGCGGGACATGAGCAGTTCTTC,CASSLDGAGHEQFF
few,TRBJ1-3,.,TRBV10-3,TGTGCCATCAGTGAAGAACAAAACACCATATATTTT,CAISEEQNTIYF
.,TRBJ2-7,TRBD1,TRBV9,TGTGCCAGCAGCGAGGGACAGGGGGCCTACGAGCAGTACTTC,CASSEGQGAYEQYF
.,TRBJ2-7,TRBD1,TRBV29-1,TGCAGCGCCAAGGGACAGGTCAACGAGCAGTACTTC,CSAKGQVNEQYF
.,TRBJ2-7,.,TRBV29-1,TGCAGCGCTACCAGGACAGCCCTCGCGGGCTACGAGCAGTACTTC,CSATRTALAGYEQYF
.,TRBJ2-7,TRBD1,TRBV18,TGTGCCAGCTCACCCGCCGGACAGGGGGCGGGGGAGCAGTACTTC,CASSPAGQGAGEQYF
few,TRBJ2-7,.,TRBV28,TGTGCCAGCAGTTTAGCGTCCTACGAGCAGTACTTC,CASSLASYEQYF
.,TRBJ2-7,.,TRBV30,TGTGCCTGGAGTGTAGAACACTACTACGAGCAGTACTTC,CAWSVEHYYEQYF
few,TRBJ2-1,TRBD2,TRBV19,TGTGCCAGTAGTTCGCCTCCTAGCGGGAGGTTCTACAATGAGCAGTTCTTC,CASSSPPSGRFYNEQFF
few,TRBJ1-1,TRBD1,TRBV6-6,TGTGCCAGCAGTTACTTAACAGGGGACACTGAAGCTTTCTTT,CASSYLTGDTEAFF
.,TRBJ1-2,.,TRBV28,TGTGCCAGCAGAACGGACATCTATCGAGGATATGGCTACACCTTC,CASRTDIYRGYGYTF
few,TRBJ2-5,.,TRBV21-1,TGTGCCAGCATCAACGGGGAGGGGACCCAGTACTTC,CASINGEGTQYF